This section outlines one T cell receptor (beta chain) sequence together with its context. The antigen is unknown. The junction shows a germline mismatch at one end, possibly a read error. From the 5' RACE reads, TCRdb called clonotypes with MiXCR, one entry per CDR3 protein. The sample comprises some 190,000 distinct CDR3 sequences, less than 20% of which are singletons, and about 38% rests with the top ten. There are 15 residues in the CDR3. Germline V lookup: CDR1 SGHKS, CDR2 YYEKEE (reference sequence). The sample belongs to a study of identical twins. Study-level findings and limits: Abundant cord blood beta clonotypes carried fewer insertions; memory repertoires showed none.

These same data were also listed under a study on T cells expressing NK-cell markers. From that study: The TCR beta repertoires originated in sorted CD3+CD56+NKG2C+, CD3+CD56+NKG2C- and CD3+CD56-NKG2C+ T cells. Within the sequenced cohort of eight donors, seven exhibited HCMV seropositivity and one was seronegative. These same clonotypes (in four donors) also led the CD3+CD56-NKG2C+ fraction.

The sequence came from a woman in her late teens or twenties in good health. Material: CD8+ T cells sorted from blood. The chain has TRBV5-5 and TRBJ2-1, with unresolved D. The CDR3 region is CAISLGLDDYNEQFF. CDR3 sequence (DNA): TGTGCCATCAGCCTTGGGCTCGACGACTACAATGAGCAGTTCTTC.